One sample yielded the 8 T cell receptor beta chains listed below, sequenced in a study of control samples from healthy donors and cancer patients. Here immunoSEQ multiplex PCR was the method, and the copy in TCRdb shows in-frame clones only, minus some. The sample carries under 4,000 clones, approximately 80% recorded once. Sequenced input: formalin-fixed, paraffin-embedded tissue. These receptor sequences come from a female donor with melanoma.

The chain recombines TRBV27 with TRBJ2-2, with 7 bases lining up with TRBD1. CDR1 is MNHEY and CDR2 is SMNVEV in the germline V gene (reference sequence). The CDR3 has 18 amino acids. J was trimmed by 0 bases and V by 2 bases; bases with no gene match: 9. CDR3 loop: CASSLGRGKPANTGELFF. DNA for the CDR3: TGTGCCAGCAGTTTAGGCAGGGGGAAACCCGCGAACACCGGGGAGCTGTTTTTT.

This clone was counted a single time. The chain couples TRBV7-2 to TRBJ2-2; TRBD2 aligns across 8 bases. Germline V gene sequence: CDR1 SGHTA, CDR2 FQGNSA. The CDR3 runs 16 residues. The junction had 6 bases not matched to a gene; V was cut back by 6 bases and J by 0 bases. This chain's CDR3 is CASSPAGGANTGELFF. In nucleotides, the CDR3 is TGTGCCAGCAGTCCTGCGGGAGGCGCGAACACCGGGGAGCTGTTTTTT.

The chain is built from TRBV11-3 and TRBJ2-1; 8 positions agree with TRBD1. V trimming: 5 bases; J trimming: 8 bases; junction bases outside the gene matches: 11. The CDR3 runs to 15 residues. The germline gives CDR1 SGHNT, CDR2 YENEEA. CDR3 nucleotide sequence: TGTGCCAGCAGCCTACGACAGGGGCCGGCACATGAGCAGTTCTTC. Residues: CASSLRQGPAHEQFF.

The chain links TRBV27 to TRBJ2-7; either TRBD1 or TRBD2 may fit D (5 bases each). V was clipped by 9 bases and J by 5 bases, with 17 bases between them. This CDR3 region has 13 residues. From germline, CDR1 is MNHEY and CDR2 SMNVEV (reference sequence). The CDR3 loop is CASCRRGWDEQYF. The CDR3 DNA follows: TGTGCCAGTTGCCGCCGGGGCTGGGACGAGCAGTACTTC.

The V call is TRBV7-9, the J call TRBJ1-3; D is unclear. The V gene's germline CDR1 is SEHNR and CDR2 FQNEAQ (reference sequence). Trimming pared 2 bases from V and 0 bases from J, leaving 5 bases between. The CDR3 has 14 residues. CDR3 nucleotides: TGTGCCAGCAGCTTATCGAGCTCTGGAAACACCATATATTTT. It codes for CASSLSSSGNTIYF.

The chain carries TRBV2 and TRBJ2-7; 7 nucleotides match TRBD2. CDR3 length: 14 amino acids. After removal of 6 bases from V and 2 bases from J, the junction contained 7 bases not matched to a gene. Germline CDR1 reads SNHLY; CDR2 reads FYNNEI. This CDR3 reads CASRGGVATYEQYF. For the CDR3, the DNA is TGTGCCAGCAGGGGGGGGGTAGCCACCTACGAGCAGTACTTC.

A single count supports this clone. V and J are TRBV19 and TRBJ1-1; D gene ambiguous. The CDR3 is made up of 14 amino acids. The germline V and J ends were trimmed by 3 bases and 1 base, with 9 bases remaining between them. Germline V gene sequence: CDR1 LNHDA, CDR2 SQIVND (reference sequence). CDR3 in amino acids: CASSIAFQNTEAFF. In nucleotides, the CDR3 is TGTGCCAGTAGTATTGCCTTTCAGAACACTGAAGCTTTCTTT. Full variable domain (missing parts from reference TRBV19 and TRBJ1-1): DGGITQSPKYLFRKEGQNVTLSCEQNLNHDAMYWYRQDPGQGLRLIYYSQIVNDFQKGDIAEGYSVSREKKESFPLTVTSAQKNPTAFYLCASSIAFQNTEAFFGQGTRLTVV.

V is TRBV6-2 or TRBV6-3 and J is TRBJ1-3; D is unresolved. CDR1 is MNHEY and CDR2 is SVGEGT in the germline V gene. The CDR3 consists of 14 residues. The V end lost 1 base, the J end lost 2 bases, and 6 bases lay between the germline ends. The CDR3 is CASSYLVPGNTIYF. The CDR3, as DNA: TGTGCCAGCAGTTACTTGGTTCCTGGAAACACCATATATTTT.